The clone carrying this T cell receptor (beta chain) was found many times. This entry belongs to a study of patients and donors after allogeneic stem cell transplantation. Trimming stripped 8 bases from V and 7 bases from J, with 17 bases between. The CDR3 spans 12 residues. The V gene's germline CDR1 is DFQATT and CDR2 SNEGSKA (reference sequence). A single record per CDR3 protein comes from TCRdb applying MiXCR to the RT-PCR reads. The repertoire holds fewer than 12,000 distinct CDR3 sequences, approximately 22% seen once, with over 45% in the top ten. This chain joins TRBV20-1 and TRBJ1-1, with D possibly TRBD1 on 5 matching bases. This TCR was sampled from a human donor who was either an allogeneic HSCT recipient or a stem cell or donor lymphocyte infusion donor (not recorded which). It is not recorded whose cells these are; they may come from a transplant donor. Sample: blood, either unsorted or a sorted T cell fraction (not recorded which). CDR3 nucleotides: TGCAGTCCCGCCGGGCAGGGTGTTGAAGCTTTCTTT. Translating gives CSPAGQGVEAFF.